What follows are 21 T cell receptor beta chains derived from one specimen sequenced in a study of control samples from healthy donors and cancer patients. The protocol was immunoSEQ multiplex PCR, while the TCRdb copy is restricted to in-frame clones and leaves out a portion. Among tens of thousands of clones listed, 85% to 90% were seen once. Sequenced material: blood. All receptors come from a man aged 50-59 years in good health.

The J gene is TRBJ1-2, the V gene TRBV30, with TRBD1 matching 9 bases. Trimming cost V 3 bases and J 4 bases; bases outside gene matches: 6. Germline V CDR1 and CDR2: GTSNPN, SVGIG (reference sequence). The CDR3 contains 14 residues. Written as DNA, the CDR3 is TGTGCCTGGAGCACCGGGACAGGGACCTATGGCTACACCTTC. As protein: CAWSTGTGTYGYTF.

This clone was detected once. This chain uses TRBV7-9 with TRBJ2-7; D could derive from TRBD1 or TRBD2 (6 bases each). The V gene lost 1 base and the J gene lost 1 base, with 11 bases spanning the gap. There are 15 residues in the CDR3. Per the germline V gene, CDR1 is SEHNR and CDR2 is FQNEAQ (reference sequence). CDR3 sequence (DNA): TGTGCCAGCAGCTTAGGGGGGGACACTTCCTACGAGCAGTACTTC. Protein sequence: CASSLGGDTSYEQYF.

This chain uses TRBV25-1 with TRBJ1-1, with D possibly TRBD1 on 6 matching bases. Germline V gene sequence: CDR1 MGHDK, CDR2 SYGVNS. Trimming left V 3 bases short and J 7 bases short, with 12 bases between. The CDR3 is 13 amino acids. The CDR3 sequence is CASSDYQGGEAFF. The CDR3 coding sequence is TGTGCCAGCAGTGATTATCAAGGGGGTGAAGCTTTCTTT.

A few counts support this clone. The sample holds other DNA sequences that translate to the same CDR3. The chain couples TRBV6-4 to TRBJ1-1; D is possibly TRBD1 (5 bases). Per germline, CDR1 MRHNA and CDR2 SNTAGT. CDR3 length: 13 amino acids. The germline V and J ends were trimmed by 0 bases and 4 bases, with 6 bases remaining between them. The CDR3 protein is CASSDSDTTEAFF. In nucleotides, the CDR3 is TGTGCCAGCAGTGACTCGGACACCACTGAAGCTTTCTTT.

The rearrangement uses TRBV19 and TRBJ1-2, with unresolved D. The CDR3 spans 13 residues. From germline, CDR1 is LNHDA and CDR2 SQIVND (reference sequence). The V and J ends lost 2 bases and 4 bases respectively, with 8 bases between them. CDR3 coding DNA: TGTGCCAGTAGTATAAACCCTGTCTATGGCTACACCTTC. As protein: CASSINPVYGYTF. Based on the CDR3 plus reference TRBV19 and TRBJ1-2, the full variable domain is DGGITQSPKYLFRKEGQNVTLSCEQNLNHDAMYWYRQDPGQGLRLIYYSQIVNDFQKGDIAEGYSVSREKKESFPLTVTSAQKNPTAFYLCASSINPVYGYTFGSGTRLTVV.

In this sample, this clone turned up a few times. The gene calls are TRBV24-1 and TRBJ2-1, with 7 bases identical to TRBD2. V dropped 3 bases and J dropped 3; count of bases not matched to a gene: 4. From germline, CDR1 is KGHDR and CDR2 SFDVKD. The CDR3 length is 15 residues. The CDR3 DNA follows: TGTGCCACCAGTGATGCTGGCGGGGGCTACAATGAGCAGTTCTTC. Encoded protein: CATSDAGGGYNEQFF.

This sequence joins TRBV9 and TRBJ2-5; tentative D call: TRBD1 (6 bases). Trimming took off 7 bases at V and 5 bases at J, with 15 bases between the two ends. The CDR3 is 13 residues long. The germline gives CDR1 SGDLS, CDR2 YYNGEE. The CDR3 nucleotides read TGTGCCAGCGGTGGTGGGGGCATGGAGACCCAGTACTTC. Encoded protein: CASGGGGMETQYF.

The V gene is TRBV11-2, the J gene TRBJ2-5, with TRBD2 matching over 9 bases. Germline V gene data show CDR1 as SGHAT and CDR2 as FQNNGV. V dropped 5 bases and J dropped 5; count of bases not matched to a gene: 12. The CDR3 is made up of 16 amino acids. The CDR3 is CASSPATGTSRETQYF. DNA of the CDR3: TGTGCCAGCAGCCCCGCCACCGGGACTAGCAGGGAGACCCAGTACTTC.

The chain uses TRBV2 and TRBJ1-5; 7 nucleotides align to TRBD1. Per the germline V gene, CDR1 is SNHLY and CDR2 is FYNNEI. The CDR3 runs 13 residues. V lost 6 bases to trimming and J lost 3 bases; unmatched junction nucleotides: 2. CDR3 sequence reads: CASRGQLNQPQHF. CDR3 nucleotides: TGTGCCAGCAGGGGACAGCTCAATCAGCCCCAGCATTTT.

This rearrangement joins TRBV9 to TRBJ2-7; weak D call: TRBD2 (7 bases). V lost 2 bases to trimming and J lost 3 bases, with 15 bases between them. CDR1 is SGDLS and CDR2 is YYNGEE in the germline V gene. This CDR3 region has 15 residues. The CDR3 is CASSVQGGEYYEQYF. The CDR3 coding sequence is TGTGCCAGCAGCGTCCAAGGGGGGGAGTACTACGAGCAGTACTTC.

The chain is built from TRBV6-1 and TRBJ1-6, with D perhaps TRBD1 (5 bases). This CDR3 is built from 16 residues. CDR1 and CDR2 (germline): MNHNS, SASEGT. V lost 2 bases to trimming and J lost 5 bases, with 13 bases between them. The CDR3 loop is CASSELGVLDNSPLHF. DNA of the CDR3: TGTGCCAGCAGTGAACTGGGGGTACTAGATAATTCACCCCTCCACTTT.

CDR3 region: CASSQTRRQGQYF. The CDR3 bases are TGTGCCAGCAGCCAAACCCGACGTCAGGGGCAGTACTTC. This chain links TRBV14 with TRBJ2-7; D is perhaps TRBD1 (5 bases). The CDR3 is made up of 13 amino acids. Trimming removed 2 bases from V and 9 bases from J, with 14 bases in between. Germline V gene lookup returns CDR1 SGHDN and CDR2 FVKESK.

The V and J genes are TRBV5-1 and TRBJ2-5; TRBD1 matches 8 bases. CDR3 length equals 16 residues. With 3 bases clipped from V and 1 base from J, the junction kept 8 bases outside the gene matches. Germline loops: CDR1 SGHRS, CDR2 YFSETQ. This CDR3 reads CASSSTGQGAQETQYF. CDR3 sequence (DNA): TGCGCCAGCAGCTCCACTGGACAGGGCGCCCAAGAGACCCAGTACTTC. The full variable domain, its missing parts supplied by reference TRBV5-1 and TRBJ2-5, is KAGVTQTPRYLIKTRGQQVTLSCSPISGHRSVSWYQQTPGQGLQFLFEYFSETQRNKGNFPGRFSGRQFSNSRSEMNVSTLELGDSALYLCASSSTGQGAQETQYFGPGTRLLVL.

This chain's CDR3 is CASSPSRDRLNNEKLFF. The CDR3 DNA sequence: TGTGCCAGCTCACCGTCCCGGGACAGGCTCAATAATGAAAAACTGTTTTTT. The chain employs TRBV18 and TRBJ1-4; the match to TRBD1 covers 8 bases. CDR1 and CDR2 from the germline V gene are KGHSH and LQKENI. The V segment lost 3 bases and the J segment 4 bases; nucleotides outside the gene matches: 10. The CDR3 runs 17 residues.

The chain is built from TRBV13 and TRBJ2-5, with D possibly being TRBD1 (6 bases). V lost 5 bases to trimming and J lost 1 base, with 14 bases between them. There are 15 residues in the CDR3. Per the germline V gene, CDR1 is PRHDT and CDR2 is FYEKMQ (reference sequence). CDR3 protein: CASSRQVALQETQYF. CDR3 nucleotides: TGTGCCAGCAGCCGACAGGTAGCACTCCAAGAGACCCAGTACTTC.

The genes are TRBV6-5 and TRBJ1-2; 7 nucleotides match TRBD1. This CDR3 region has 13 residues. In germline, CDR1 is MNHEY, CDR2 SVGAGI. J lost 5 bases, V lost 7 bases, and 7 bases had no gene match. This CDR3 reads CASTEVQGYGYTF. The CDR3 region has the DNA TGTGCCAGCACCGAAGTACAGGGGTATGGCTACACCTTC.

V gene TRBV9 combines with J gene TRBJ2-2; D is unresolved. V was cut by 1 base and J by 8 bases, with 9 bases left in between. Germline V gives CDR1 SGDLS, CDR2 YYNGEE. The CDR3 is 13 residues long. Here the CDR3 reads CASSVRTAGELFF. The CDR3 coding sequence is TGTGCCAGCAGCGTACGAACGGCTGGGGAGCTGTTTTTT.

The J gene is TRBJ2-1, the V gene TRBV24-1; D is ambiguous. Per germline, CDR1 KGHDR and CDR2 SFDVKD. The CDR3 sequence is 12 residues long. V lost 10 bases and J 0 bases, leaving 6 bases between the germline ends. This CDR3 is CATQSSYNEQFF. The CDR3 nucleotides read TGTGCCACTCAAAGCTCCTACAATGAGCAGTTCTTC.

The V and J genes are TRBV3-1 (or the pseudogene TRBV3-2) and TRBJ1-1; no firm D call. Per germline, CDR1 LGHDT and CDR2 YNNKEL (reference sequence). The germline V and J ends were trimmed by 1 base and 5 bases, with 11 bases remaining between them. The length of the CDR3 is 14 residues. This CDR3 is CASSQGQLRTEAFF. CDR3 nucleotides: TGTGCCAGCAGCCAAGGGCAGCTGAGGACTGAAGCTTTCTTT.

This clone was seen just once. V is TRBV5-6 and J is TRBJ1-4; 7 nucleotides agree with TRBD1. J was trimmed by 7 bases and V by 3 bases; bases with no gene match: 3. Germline V gene lookup returns CDR1 SGHDT and CDR2 YYEEEE. The CDR3 is 13 residues long. CDR3 loop: CASSSGTAEKLFF. The CDR3 coding sequence is TGTGCCAGCAGCTCCGGGACAGCTGAAAAACTGTTTTTT.

This clone was found once. The chain joins TRBV5-1 to TRBJ1-1; D is unclear. This CDR3 has 14 residues. Deletions cut 1 base from V and 4 bases from J, with 11 bases between. In germline, CDR1 is SGHRS, CDR2 YFSETQ. CDR3 region: CASSLSQPVTEAFF. CDR3 coding DNA: TGCGCCAGCAGCTTGTCACAGCCCGTCACTGAAGCTTTCTTT.